A selection of T cell receptor beta chains follows, all from one sample in a study of shared clonotypes between healthy human individuals. This table comes from immunoSEQ multiplex PCR, and its TCRdb copy is limited to in-frame clones, with some not included. The data contain under 600,000 clones, around 77% of them singletons. Sequenced: PBMCs. These receptors all stem from a woman aged 40 to 49 in good health. Some clones in this sample may be carry-over from other donors' samples. The CDR3 runs from the conserved cysteine through the conserved F or W. Each record gives: D gene, V gene, clone size, J gene, CDR3 protein, CDR3 DNA. A D gene is named only where the DNA matches it firmly. Where a row states a size, it is once, few, many or the class of an expanded clone; other rows omit it.

TRBD2	TRBV28	-	TRBJ2-7	CASSFGGGEYEQYF	TGTGCCAGCAGTTTCGGGGGAGGGGAATACGAGCAGTACTTC
-	TRBV30	-	TRBJ2-7	CAWSLRAYEQYF	TGTGCCTGGAGCCTCCGGGCCTACGAGCAGTACTTC
-	TRBV5-1	-	TRBJ2-7	CASSPLSSYEQYF	TGCGCCAGCAGCCCCCTAAGCTCCTACGAGCAGTACTTC
-	TRBV9	once	TRBJ1-2	CASSVGPEPYYGYTF	TGTGCCAGCAGCGTAGGGCCAGAGCCCTACTATGGCTACACCTTC
-	TRBV28	-	TRBJ1-4	CASSSTRGSNEKLFF	TGTGCCAGCAGTTCCACTCGCGGGAGTAATGAAAAACTGTTTTTT
-	TRBV7-6	-	TRBJ2-6	CASSWPYSQSRANVLTF	TGTGCCAGCAGCTGGCCTTACTCACAAAGTCGGGCCAACGTCCTGACTTTC
TRBD1	TRBV7-2	-	TRBJ2-3	CASSLATAGGVDTQYF	TGTGCCAGCAGCTTAGCGACGGCAGGGGGCGTGGATACGCAGTATTTT
-	TRBV29-1	once	TRBJ2-7	CSVGRRLGQGSEQYF	TGCAGCGTTGGCCGGCGCCTGGGGCAGGGTAGCGAGCAGTACTTC
-	TRBV20-1	-	TRBJ2-7	CSRLVLGEQYF	TGCAGCAGACTAGTCTTAGGCGAGCAGTACTTC
-	TRBV30	-	TRBJ1-2	CAWSVPGGLMGYTF	TGTGCCTGGAGTGTACCGGGGGGGCTAATGGGCTACACCTTC
TRBD2	TRBV7-3	-	TRBJ2-2	CASSLGLAGGTGELFF	TGTGCCAGCAGCTTGGGACTAGCGGGAGGCACCGGGGAGCTGTTTTTT
TRBD2	TRBV7-8	once	TRBJ2-7	CASSSLAGSGYEQYF	TGTGCCAGCAGCTCCCTAGCGGGGAGTGGATACGAGCAGTACTTC
-	TRBV6-1	once	TRBJ2-5	CASSERQEKETQYF	TGTGCCAGCAGTGAGCGACAGGAAAAAGAGACCCAGTACTTC
-	TRBV5-4	once	TRBJ1-2	CASSLSSRVRGYTF	TGTGCCAGCAGCTTGAGCAGTAGGGTACGCGGCTACACCTTC
-	TRBV5-1	once	TRBJ2-5	CASSLGPIQETQYF	TGCGCCAGCAGCTTGGGGCCCATACAAGAGACCCAGTACTTC
TRBD2	TRBV6-6	-	TRBJ2-1	CASSYGPGGGYNEQFF	TGTGCCAGCAGTTACGGCCCCGGGGGGGGCTACAATGAGCAGTTCTTC
TRBD1	TRBV7-9	-	TRBJ1-4	CASSLEGQGNEKLFF	TGTGCCAGCAGCTTAGAGGGACAGGGTAATGAAAAACTGTTTTTT
-	TRBV4-3	-	TRBJ2-5	CASSQRLQETQYF	TGCGCCAGCAGCCAGCGACTCCAAGAGACCCAGTACTTC
-	TRBV5-1	-	TRBJ2-5	CASSLGVSDTQETQYF	TGCGCCAGCAGCTTGGGTGTCTCGGACACTCAAGAGACCCAGTACTTC
-	TRBV19	-	TRBJ2-3	CASSTRDANTQYF	TGTGCCAGTAGTACCCGGGACGCGAATACGCAGTATTTT
-	TRBV9	-	TRBJ2-5	CASSDAPASQTQYF	TGTGCCAGCAGCGATGCCCCGGCCAGCCAGACCCAGTACTTC
TRBD2	TRBV19	-	TRBJ2-3	CASSRWTSGSWADTQYF	TGTGCCAGTAGTAGGTGGACTAGCGGGAGTTGGGCAGATACGCAGTATTTT
-	TRBV19	-	TRBJ2-5	CASTVTQGSQETQYF	TGTGCCAGTACCGTAACCCAGGGGTCCCAAGAGACCCAGTACTTC
-	TRBV9	-	TRBJ1-4	CASNPEHPTNEKLFF	TGTGCCAGCAACCCCGAACACCCAACTAATGAAAAACTGTTTTTT
-	TRBV6-1	-	TRBJ1-1	CASSDMRGSPVTEAFF	TGTGCCAGCAGTGACATGAGGGGGTCCCCTGTCACTGAAGCTTTCTTT
-	TRBV19	-	TRBJ2-3	CASSIGGRVTDTQYF	TGTGCCAGTAGCATCGGTGGCAGGGTCACAGATACGCAGTATTTT
-	TRBV27	-	TRBJ1-1	CASSLLRDTEAFF	TGTGCCAGCAGTCTCCTCAGGGACACTGAAGCTTTCTTT
-	TRBV19	-	TRBJ1-5	CARRCGRQPQHF	TGTGCCAGAAGGTGTGGGCGACAGCCCCAGCATTTT
TRBD2	TRBV27	once	TRBJ2-1	CASGGLAGYNEQFF	TGTGCCAGCGGGGGACTAGCGGGGTACAATGAGCAGTTCTTC
-	TRBV30	-	TRBJ2-7	CAWSVYRGEQYF	TGTGCCTGGAGTGTCTACCGTGGCGAGCAGTACTTC
TRBD1	TRBV10-3	many	TRBJ2-1	CAIRGQGEYNEQFF	TGTGCCATCAGGGGACAGGGTGAATACAATGAGCAGTTCTTC
-	TRBV28	-	TRBJ1-5	CASSPSVGGRDQPQHF	TGTGCCAGCAGTCCATCGGTAGGGGGGAGGGATCAGCCCCAGCATTTT
-	TRBV27	-	TRBJ2-2	CASSLWGGGPFRTGELFF	TGTGCCAGCAGTTTATGGGGAGGGGGGCCCTTTCGGACCGGGGAGCTGTTTTTT
-	TRBV6-5	-	TRBJ1-4	CASSYSRVDEKLFF	TGTGCCAGCAGTTACTCCCGGGTTGATGAAAAACTGTTTTTT
TRBD1	TRBV11-2	-	TRBJ1-5	CASSLDRGRGSSNQPQHF	TGTGCCAGCAGCTTAGACCGGGGCAGGGGGTCGAGCAATCAGCCCCAGCATTTT
-	TRBV27	-	TRBJ1-3	CASRQNRDAGNTIYF	TGTGCCAGCAGACAAAACCGGGACGCTGGAAACACCATATATTTT
-	TRBV7-2	few	TRBJ2-7	CASSLDGNPYEQYF	TGTGCCAGCAGCTTAGATGGCAACCCCTACGAGCAGTACTTC
-	TRBV14	-	TRBJ1-1	CASSQDILGVGTEAFF	TGTGCCAGCAGCCAAGATATTTTGGGGGTTGGCACTGAAGCTTTCTTT
-	TRBV18	-	TRBJ1-1	CASSPAVNTEAFF	TGTGCCAGCTCACCGGCAGTGAACACTGAAGCTTTCTTT
-	TRBV7-2	few	TRBJ2-7	CASSAGSGSAYEQYF	TGTGCCAGCAGCGCCGGTAGCGGCAGCGCCTACGAGCAGTACTTC
TRBD1	TRBV30	-	TRBJ1-5	CAWSYTGDQPQHF	TGTGCCTGGAGTTATACAGGGGATCAGCCCCAGCATTTT
-	TRBV10-3	-	TRBJ1-2	CAIQGEGMIPNYGYTF	TGTGCCATCCAAGGGGAGGGAATGATTCCTAACTATGGCTACACCTTC
-	TRBV6-6	-	TRBJ1-1	CASSQGTEAFF	TGTGCCAGCAGTCAAGGAACTGAAGCTTTCTTT
-	TRBV28	many	TRBJ2-5	CASSFNRGRGETQYF	TGTGCCAGCAGTTTTAACAGAGGCCGCGGAGAGACCCAGTACTTC
TRBD1	TRBV5-1	-	TRBJ1-2	CASSPGTGEPTGYGYTF	TGCGCCAGCAGCCCAGGGACAGGGGAACCAACCGGCTATGGCTACACCTTC
-	TRBV4-2	-	TRBJ2-2	CASSPARLGSTGELFF	TGTGCCAGCAGCCCTGCGCGACTAGGGTCCACCGGGGAGCTGTTTTTT
TRBD2	TRBV28	few	TRBJ2-1	CASISLAGGAYNEQFF	TGTGCCAGCATCAGCCTTGCGGGAGGGGCATACAATGAGCAGTTCTTC
-	TRBV4-1	-	TRBJ1-1	CASSQERDTRLVFF	TGCGCCAGCAGCCAAGAAAGGGACACCCGCCTCGTCTTCTTT
TRBD1	TRBV18	-	TRBJ2-7	CASSPDRMPYEQYF	TGTGCCAGCTCGCCGGACAGGATGCCCTACGAGCAGTACTTC
-	TRBV6-6	-	TRBJ2-2	CASSQRVVGGELFF	TGTGCCAGCAGTCAGCGTGTGGTCGGCGGGGAGCTGTTTTTT